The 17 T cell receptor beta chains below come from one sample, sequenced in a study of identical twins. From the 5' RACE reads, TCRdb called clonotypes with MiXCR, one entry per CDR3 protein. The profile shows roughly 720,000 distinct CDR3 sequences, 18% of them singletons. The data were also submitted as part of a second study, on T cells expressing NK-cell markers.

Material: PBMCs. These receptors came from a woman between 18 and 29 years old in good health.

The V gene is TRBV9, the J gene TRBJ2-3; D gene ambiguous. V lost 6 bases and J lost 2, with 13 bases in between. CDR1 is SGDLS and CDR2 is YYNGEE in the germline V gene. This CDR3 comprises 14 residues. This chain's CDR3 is CASTSVHSTDTQYF. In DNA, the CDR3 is TGTGCCAGCACTAGTGTACACTCCACAGATACGCAGTATTTT.

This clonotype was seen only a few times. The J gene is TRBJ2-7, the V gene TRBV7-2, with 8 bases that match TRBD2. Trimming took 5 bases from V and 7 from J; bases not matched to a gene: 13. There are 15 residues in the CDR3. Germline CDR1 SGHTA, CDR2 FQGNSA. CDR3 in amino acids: CASSDPGRGFIEQYF. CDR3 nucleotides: TGTGCCAGCAGCGACCCCGGGAGGGGGTTTATTGAGCAGTACTTC.

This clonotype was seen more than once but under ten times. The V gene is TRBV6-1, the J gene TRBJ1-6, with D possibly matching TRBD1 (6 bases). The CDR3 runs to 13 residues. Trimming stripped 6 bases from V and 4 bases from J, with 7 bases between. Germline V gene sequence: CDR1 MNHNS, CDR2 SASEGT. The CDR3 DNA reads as TGTGCCAGCAGCCAGGGGTATAATTCACCCCTCCACTTT. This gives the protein CASSQGYNSPLHF.

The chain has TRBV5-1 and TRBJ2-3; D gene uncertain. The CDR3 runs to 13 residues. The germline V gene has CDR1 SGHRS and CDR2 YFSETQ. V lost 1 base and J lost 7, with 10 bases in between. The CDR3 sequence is CASSLNERNTQYF. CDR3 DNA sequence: TGCGCCAGCAGCTTGAATGAACGTAATACGCAGTATTTT.

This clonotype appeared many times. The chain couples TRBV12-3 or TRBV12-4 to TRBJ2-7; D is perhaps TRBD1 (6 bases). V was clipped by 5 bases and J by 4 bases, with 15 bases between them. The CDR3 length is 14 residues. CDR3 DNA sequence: TGTGCCAGCAGTAAAGGACAGCTCTCTTACGAGCAGTACTTC. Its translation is CASSKGQLSYEQYF.

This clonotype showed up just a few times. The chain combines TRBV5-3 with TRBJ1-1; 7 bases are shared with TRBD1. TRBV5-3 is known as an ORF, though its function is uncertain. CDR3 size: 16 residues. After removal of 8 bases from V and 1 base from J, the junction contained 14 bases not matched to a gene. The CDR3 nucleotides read TGTGCCAGTTACAGTTACAGGGGAGGTACGAACACTGAAGCTTTCTTT. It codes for CASYSYRGGTNTEAFF.

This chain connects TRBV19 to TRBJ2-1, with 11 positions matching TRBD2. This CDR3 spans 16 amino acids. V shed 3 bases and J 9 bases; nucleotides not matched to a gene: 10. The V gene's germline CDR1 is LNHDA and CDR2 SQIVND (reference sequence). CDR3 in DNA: TGTGCCAGTAGTATTATAACCGGGACTAGCGGTGGTGAGCAGTTCTTC. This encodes CASSIITGTSGGEQFF. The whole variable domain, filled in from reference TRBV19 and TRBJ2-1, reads DGGITQSPKYLFRKEGQNVTLSCEQNLNHDAMYWYRQDPGQGLRLIYYSQIVNDFQKGDIAEGYSVSREKKESFPLTVTSAQKNPTAFYLCASSIITGTSGGEQFFGPGTRLTVL.

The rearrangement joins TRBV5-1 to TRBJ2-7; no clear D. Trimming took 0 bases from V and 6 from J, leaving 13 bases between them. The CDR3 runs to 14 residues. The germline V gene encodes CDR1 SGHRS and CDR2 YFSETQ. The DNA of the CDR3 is TGCGCCAGCAGCTTGGGAGCTTTGTTCGGCGAGCAGTACTTC. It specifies CASSLGALFGEQYF. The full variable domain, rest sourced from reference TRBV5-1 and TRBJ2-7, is KAGVTQTPRYLIKTRGQQVTLSCSPISGHRSVSWYQQTPGQGLQFLFEYFSETQRNKGNFPGRFSGRQFSNSRSEMNVSTLELGDSALYLCASSLGALFGEQYFGPGTRLTVT.

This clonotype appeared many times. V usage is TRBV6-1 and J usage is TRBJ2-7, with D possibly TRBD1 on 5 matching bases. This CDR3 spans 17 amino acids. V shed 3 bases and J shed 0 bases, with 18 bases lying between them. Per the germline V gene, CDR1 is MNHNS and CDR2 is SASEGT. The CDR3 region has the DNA TGTGCCAGCAGTGAGACAGCCTCCATACCTTACTCCTACGAGCAGTACTTC. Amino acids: CASSETASIPYSYEQYF.

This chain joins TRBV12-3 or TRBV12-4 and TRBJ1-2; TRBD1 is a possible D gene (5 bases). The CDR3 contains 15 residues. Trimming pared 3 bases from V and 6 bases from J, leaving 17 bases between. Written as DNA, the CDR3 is TGTGCCAGCAGTTTTTCCGGGACCGGGAGGGATGGCTACACCTTC. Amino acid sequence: CASSFSGTGRDGYTF.

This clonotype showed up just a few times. The DNA of the CDR3 is TGTGCCAGCAGTCCTCTGACTAGCGGGAGGCCGGGCGAGCAGTACTTC. Translation gives CASSPLTSGRPGEQYF. The V and J genes are TRBV12-3 or TRBV12-4 and TRBJ2-7, with 13 positions matching TRBD2. The CDR3 spans 16 residues. V lost 5 bases, J lost 6 bases, and 10 bases stayed unmatched.

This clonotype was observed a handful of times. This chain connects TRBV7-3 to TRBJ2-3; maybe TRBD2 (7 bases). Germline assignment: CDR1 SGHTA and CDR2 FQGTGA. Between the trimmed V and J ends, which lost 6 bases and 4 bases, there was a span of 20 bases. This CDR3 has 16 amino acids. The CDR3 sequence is CASSFPKGGGADTQYF. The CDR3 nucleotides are TGTGCCAGCAGTTTTCCCAAGGGGGGGGGCGCAGATACGCAGTATTTT.

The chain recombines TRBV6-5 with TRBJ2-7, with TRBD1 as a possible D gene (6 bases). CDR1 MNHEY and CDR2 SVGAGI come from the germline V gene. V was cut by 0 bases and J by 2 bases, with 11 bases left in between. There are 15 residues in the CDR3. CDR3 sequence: CASSYSRGITYEQYF. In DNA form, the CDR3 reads TGTGCCAGCAGTTACTCGAGGGGGATTACCTACGAGCAGTACTTC.

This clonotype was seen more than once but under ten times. The CDR3 here is CSVRQPGSTEAFF. CDR3 nucleotide sequence: TGCAGCGTGAGACAACCCGGCAGCACTGAAGCTTTCTTT. The rearrangement uses TRBV29-1 and TRBJ1-1; no definite D call. Between the trimmed V and J ends, which lost 6 bases and 4 bases, there was a span of 15 bases. Germline V lookup: CDR1 SQVTM, CDR2 ANQGSEA. The CDR3 length is 13 residues.

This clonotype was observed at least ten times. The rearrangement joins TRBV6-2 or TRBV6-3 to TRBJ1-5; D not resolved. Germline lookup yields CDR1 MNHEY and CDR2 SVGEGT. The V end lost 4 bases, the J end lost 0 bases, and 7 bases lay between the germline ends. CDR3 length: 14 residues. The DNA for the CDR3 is TGTGCCAGCAGTTCGGCCCTTAGCAATCAGCCCCAGCATTTT. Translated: CASSSALSNQPQHF.

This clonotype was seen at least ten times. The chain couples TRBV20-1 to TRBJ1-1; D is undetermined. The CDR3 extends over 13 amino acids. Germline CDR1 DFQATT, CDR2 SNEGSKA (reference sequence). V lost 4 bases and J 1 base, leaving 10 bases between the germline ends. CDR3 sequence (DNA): TGCAGTGCTAATTTCCCGACGAACACTGAAGCTTTCTTT. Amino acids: CSANFPTNTEAFF.

The CDR3: CSAPTAPGEQYF. The CDR3 nucleotides are TGCAGTGCGCCGACGGCGCCTGGCGAGCAGTACTTC. The chain is built from TRBV20-1 and TRBJ2-7; D remains ambiguous. The CDR3 is 12 residues long. Germline assignment: CDR1 DFQATT and CDR2 SNEGSKA (reference sequence). V lost 6 bases and J lost 6, with 15 bases in between.